The 28 T cell receptor beta chains given below trace back to one sample, sequenced in a study of blood T cell repertoires in COVID-19. The method was immunoSEQ multiplex PCR; TCRdb's version includes in-frame clones alone and lacks a portion of them. This sample has about 240,000 clones, with around 89% found just once. The sample taken for sequencing was PBMCs or T cells enriched from blood (not recorded which). The source is a woman in her 30s who had recovered from COVID-19.

V is TRBV13 and J is TRBJ1-1; D not resolved. Trimming removed 2 bases at V and 1 base at J, with 11 bases between. Germline V gives CDR1 PRHDT, CDR2 FYEKMQ (reference sequence). CDR3 length equals 15 residues. The CDR3 sequence is CASSLLLGPNTEAFF. The CDR3 bases are TGTGCCAGCAGCTTATTACTAGGCCCGAACACTGAAGCTTTCTTT.

The chain combines TRBV7-8 with TRBJ2-7; weak D call: TRBD1 (6 bases). Trimming stripped 2 bases from V and 5 bases from J, with 10 bases between. Germline V CDR1 and CDR2: SGHVS, FQNEAQ. CDR3 length equals 13 residues. CDR3 amino acids: CASSLSHRDEQYF. The CDR3 region has the DNA TGTGCCAGCAGCTTATCCCACAGGGACGAGCAGTACTTC.

The rearrangement uses TRBV18 and TRBJ1-2, with 10 bases that match TRBD1. Trimming removed 3 bases from V and 2 bases from J; junction bases left unmatched: 6. The CDR3 totals 16 residues. Germline CDR1 is KGHSH and CDR2 is LQKENI. The CDR3 DNA reads TGTGCCAGCTCACCCTTCCCGGGACAGGGGAACTATGGCTACACCTTC. Translated, it gives CASSPFPGQGNYGYTF.

The rearrangement uses TRBV20-1 and TRBJ1-1; 9 positions match TRBD1. Per the germline V gene, CDR1 is DFQATT and CDR2 is SNEGSKA (reference sequence). With 4 bases clipped from V and 9 bases from J, the junction kept 3 bases outside the gene matches. This CDR3 has 11 amino acids. The CDR3 region has the DNA TGCAGTGCTACCGGGACAGGGAAAGCTTTCTTT. Protein sequence: CSATGTGKAFF.

The rearrangement uses TRBV7-2 and TRBJ1-1; D is uncertain. The germline V gene has CDR1 SGHTA and CDR2 FQGNSA. V was cut by 5 bases and J by 5 bases, with 15 bases left in between. The CDR3 runs 14 residues. CDR3 residues: CASSTRVRGTEAFF. The CDR3 region has the DNA TGTGCCAGCAGCACGAGGGTTCGCGGGACTGAAGCTTTCTTT.

The rearrangement joins TRBV9 to TRBJ1-6; the D gene is possibly TRBD1 (5 bases). CDR1 and CDR2 (germline): SGDLS, YYNGEE. The germline V and J ends were trimmed by 3 bases and 7 bases, with 5 bases remaining between them. CDR3 size: 12 residues. CDR3 nucleotides: TGTGCCAGCAGCGAGGGGAATTCACCCCTCCACTTT. This translates into CASSEGNSPLHF.

The CDR3 here is CASSETSAQETQYF. The CDR3 DNA follows: TGTGCCAGCAGCGAGACTAGCGCCCAAGAGACCCAGTACTTC. The rearrangement uses TRBV11-3 and TRBJ2-5; TRBD2 matches 8 bases. This CDR3 contains 14 residues. Germline-derived CDR1 and CDR2 are SGHNT and YENEEA. Trimming removed 5 bases from V and 1 base from J; junction bases left unmatched: 3.

The V call is TRBV3-1 (or the pseudogene TRBV3-2), the J call TRBJ2-1; D gene unclear. V dropped 1 base and J dropped 10 bases, with 11 bases sitting between them. The CDR3 sequence is 13 residues long. Germline assignment: CDR1 LGHDT and CDR2 YNNKEL (reference sequence). DNA for the CDR3: TGTGCCAGCAGCCAAGTTCGGAGAATGGAGCAGTTCTTC. Translated: CASSQVRRMEQFF.

The chain combines TRBV5-6 with TRBJ2-5; 7 bases fit TRBD2. This CDR3 is built from 16 residues. The germline V gene encodes CDR1 SGHDT and CDR2 YYEEEE. Trimming removed 4 bases from V and 5 bases from J; junction bases left unmatched: 14. The CDR3, as DNA: TGTGCCAGCAGCCTCCCCCCGGGGGGTGGTAGGGAGACCCAGTACTTC. Translated, it gives CASSLPPGGGRETQYF.

The rearrangement uses TRBV18 and TRBJ2-5, with D maybe TRBD1 (8 bases). CDR3 length: 16 residues. CDR1 and CDR2 from the germline V gene are KGHSH and LQKENI. V was cut by 2 bases and J by 5 bases, with 18 bases left in between. The CDR3 region is CASSPRIQGGTETQYF. The CDR3 DNA is TGTGCCAGCTCACCAAGGATACAGGGGGGGACGGAGACCCAGTACTTC.

This chain joins TRBV25-1 and TRBJ1-2; D call uncertain. The CDR3 length is 11 residues. Germline CDR1 reads MGHDK; CDR2 reads SYGVNS. The ends were cut back, 4 bases at V and 4 bases at J, with 4 bases in the middle. The CDR3 region is CASSGAYGYTF. The CDR3 DNA reads TGTGCCAGCAGTGGGGCCTATGGCTACACCTTC.

This sequence joins TRBV7-2 and TRBJ2-5; TRBD2 aligns across 12 bases. CDR1 SGHTA and CDR2 FQGNSA come from the germline V gene. V was pared by 1 base and J by 5 bases, with 8 bases of the junction left unmatched. This CDR3 has 17 residues. CDR3 in DNA: TGTGCCAGCAGCTTAGAGGGACTAGCGGGCCTCAGGGAGACCCAGTACTTC. Translated: CASSLEGLAGLRETQYF.

This clone was counted once. The V call is TRBV5-1, the J call TRBJ2-6; 7 nucleotides align to TRBD1. V lost 4 bases and J lost 0; bases outside the gene matches: 7. The CDR3 totals 17 residues. CDR1 is SGHRS, CDR2 YFSETQ, per germline. For the CDR3, the DNA is TGCGCCAGCAGCCAAGAGACAGGGAGCTCTGGGGCCAACGTCCTGACTTTC. Translating gives CASSQETGSSGANVLTF.

The J gene is TRBJ2-2, the V gene TRBV9; D may be TRBD1 (5 bases). CDR3 length equals 17 residues. Germline CDR1 SGDLS, CDR2 YYNGEE. The V gene lost 2 bases and the J gene lost 0 bases, with 14 bases spanning the gap. CDR3 amino acids: CASSVPRQGSNTGELFF. CDR3 DNA sequence: TGTGCCAGCAGCGTCCCCCGGCAGGGATCGAACACCGGGGAGCTGTTTTTT. Complete variable domain (other parts from reference TRBV9 and TRBJ2-2): DSGVTQTPKHLITATGQRVTLRCSPRSGDLSVYWYQQSLDQGLQFLIQYYNGEERAKGNILERFSAQQFPDLHSELNLSSLELGDSALYFCASSVPRQGSNTGELFFGEGSRLTVL.

The J gene is TRBJ2-1, the V gene TRBV6-5; weak D call: TRBD1 (5 bases). The CDR3 contains 11 residues. Germline CDR1 MNHEY, CDR2 SVGAGI. Trimming removed 5 bases at V and 8 bases at J, with 7 bases between. The CDR3 sequence: CASSTRDEQFF. In DNA form, the CDR3 reads TGTGCCAGCAGTACCAGGGATGAGCAGTTCTTC.

This chain uses TRBV7-2 with TRBJ2-3, with 10 nucleotides matching TRBD1. In germline, CDR1 is SGHTA, CDR2 FQGNSA. This CDR3 is built from 16 residues. J was trimmed by 2 bases and V by 6 bases; bases with no gene match: 8. The CDR3 reads CASRFTGTGVTDTQYF. CDR3 DNA sequence: TGTGCCAGCAGATTTACCGGGACAGGGGTCACAGATACGCAGTATTTT. Variable domain in full (rest from reference TRBV7-2 and TRBJ2-3): GAGVSQSPSNKVTEKGKDVELRCDPISGHTALYWYRQSLGQGLEFLIYFQGNSAPDKSGLPSDRFSAERTGGSVSTLTIQRTQQEDSAVYLCASRFTGTGVTDTQYFGPGTRLTVL.

This clone was detected only a few times. CDR3: CASSFVDSYGYTF. The CDR3 DNA reads TGTGCCAGCAGCTTTGTAGACAGCTATGGCTACACCTTC. The chain is built from TRBV7-9 and TRBJ1-2; TRBD1 might be the D (5 bases). The CDR3 loop spans 13 amino acids. V was pared by 3 bases and J by 4 bases, with 9 bases between. Per the germline V gene, CDR1 is SEHNR and CDR2 is FQNEAQ (reference sequence).

This chain uses TRBV5-1 with TRBJ2-7; TRBD1 might be the D (5 bases). The V gene lost 10 bases and the J gene lost 0 bases, with 14 bases spanning the gap. The CDR3 is 13 amino acids. Germline CDR1 is SGHRS and CDR2 is YFSETQ. The CDR3: CASSTGGSYEQYF. CDR3 nucleotides: TGCGCCTCTTCAACAGGCGGCTCCTACGAGCAGTACTTC.

The chain joins TRBV19 to TRBJ2-1; 7 nucleotides agree with TRBD2. CDR3 size: 16 residues. In germline, CDR1 is LNHDA, CDR2 SQIVND (reference sequence). Trimming removed 4 bases from V and 4 bases from J; junction bases left unmatched: 10. The CDR3 DNA sequence: TGTGCCAGTAGTACCCAGGGAGCGGGACTGTACAATGAGCAGTTCTTC. This sequence encodes CASSTQGAGLYNEQFF.

This clone was seen only once. This chain links TRBV5-1 with TRBJ2-1; TRBD2 is a possible D gene (5 bases). The CDR3 runs 15 residues. V lost 4 bases and J 1 base, leaving 12 bases between the germline ends. Germline V gene lookup returns CDR1 SGHRS and CDR2 YFSETQ. The CDR3: CASSVNPGSYNEQFF. The DNA of the CDR3 is TGCGCCAGCAGCGTAAACCCGGGGTCCTACAATGAGCAGTTCTTC.

V and J are TRBV5-6 and TRBJ1-2, with 10 positions matching TRBD1. J gave up 1 base and V 6 bases, and 15 bases lay outside the gene matches. The CDR3 spans 18 residues. Germline V CDR1 and CDR2: SGHDT, YYEEEE. The CDR3 DNA sequence: TGTGCCAGCAACAGGATCCGGGACAGGGGTTCGGGTAACTATGGCTACACCTTC. Its translation is CASNRIRDRGSGNYGYTF.

CDR3 in DNA: TGTGCCAGCTTAAAACGGGACAGGGGACCAAATGGCTACACCTTC. It specifies CASLKRDRGPNGYTF. The chain uses TRBV11-2 and TRBJ1-2, with 10 positions matching TRBD1. The CDR3 length is 15 residues. Unmatched junction bases numbered 12, after V lost 8 bases and J lost 6 bases. Germline V lookup: CDR1 SGHAT, CDR2 FQNNGV. The full variable domain, completed using reference TRBV11-2 and TRBJ1-2, is EAGVAQSPRYKIIEKRQSVAFWCNPISGHATLYWYQQILGQGPKLLIQFQNNGVVDDSQLPKDRFSAERLKGVDSTLKIQPAKLEDSAVYLCASLKRDRGPNGYTFGSGTRLTVV.

The J gene is TRBJ1-6, the V gene TRBV6-2 or TRBV6-3; 7 positions match TRBD1. The trim removed 6 bases at V and 2 bases at J, leaving 10 bases unmatched. The CDR3 sequence is 17 residues long. Looked up from germline, CDR1 is MNHEY and CDR2 is SVGEGT. The CDR3 spells CASSPPRGKTYNSPLHF. For the CDR3, the DNA is TGTGCCAGCAGCCCTCCCAGGGGGAAAACCTATAATTCACCCCTCCACTTT.

This clone was seen just once. The chain uses TRBV18 and TRBJ2-1; weak D call: TRBD2 (6 bases). The CDR3 is made up of 13 amino acids. Trimming removed 5 bases from V and 6 bases from J, with 11 bases in between. CDR1 is KGHSH, CDR2 LQKENI, per germline. The CDR3 coding sequence is TGTGCCAGCTCAACGACTAGGTCCAATGAGCAGTTCTTC. This sequence encodes CASSTTRSNEQFF.

The chain carries TRBV6-2 or TRBV6-3 and TRBJ1-3; D remains ambiguous. Germline V gene sequence: CDR1 MNHEY, CDR2 SVGEGT. CDR3 length: 16 amino acids. V gave up 6 bases and J gave up 0 bases, with 15 bases separating them. CDR3 in DNA: TGTGCCAGCAGCAAAAGCGGGTCCTTCTCTGGAAACACCATATATTTT. As protein: CASSKSGSFSGNTIYF.

The CDR3 region is CASSIVGRTQYF. The CDR3 nucleotides are TGTGCCAGTAGTATAGTTGGGAGAACCCAGTACTTC. The chain uses TRBV19 and TRBJ2-5; weak D call: TRBD2 (5 bases). The ends were cut back, 1 base at V and 8 bases at J, with 8 bases in the middle. The germline gives CDR1 LNHDA, CDR2 SQIVND (reference sequence). The CDR3 extends over 12 amino acids.

This clone was recorded a few times. The CDR3 loop is CASSLFDRGKNTEAFF. For the CDR3, the DNA is TGTGCCAGCAGTTTATTTGACAGGGGCAAGAACACTGAAGCTTTCTTT. J is TRBJ1-1 and V is TRBV27; 8 bases line up with TRBD1. V trimming: 1 base; J trimming: 1 base; junction bases outside the gene matches: 5. The CDR3 runs to 16 residues. Per germline, CDR1 MNHEY and CDR2 SMNVEV (reference sequence).

The CDR3 protein is CASSFFFDSLSTDTQYF. DNA for the CDR3: TGTGCCAGCAGTTTTTTTTTCGACAGCCTAAGCACAGATACGCAGTATTTT. This sequence joins TRBV27 and TRBJ2-3; D might be TRBD1 (5 bases). This CDR3 spans 17 amino acids. Germline V lookup: CDR1 MNHEY, CDR2 SMNVEV (reference sequence). The germline V and J ends were trimmed by 3 bases and 0 bases, with 16 bases remaining between them.